This T cell receptor beta chain was sequenced during a study of PD-1 blockade in classical Hodgkin lymphoma (dated by TCRdb to the early 2020s). Describing the broader study: Nivolumab dosing was 3 mg/kg intravenously every 2 weeks, continuing until either disease progression or unacceptable toxicity. The study used TCR beta sequencing and CyTOF to define a peripheral blood immune signature of response to PD-1 blockade in classical Hodgkin lymphoma.

The Qiagen DNeasy kit was used to extract genomic DNA both from unsorted PBMCs and from the negatively selected CD4+ and CD8+ fractions. TCR beta CDR3 regions were amplified by immunoSEQ multiplex PCR using primers annealing to V and J segments. A synthetic immune receptor repertoire was used to minimize amplification bias, and any residual bias was removed computationally once sequencing was done. The study's processing was this. Repertoire diversity was quantified as the Shannon entropy index using custom Python scripts. Unsorted, CD4+ and CD8+ repertoires were analyzed separately, except for combined analyses in which CD4+ and CD8+ sequences were merged in silico. A clone was considered expanded if an increase in frequency of at least 2-fold after treatment relative to C1D1 was found, and a pseudocount of 0.5 was applied to clones undetected at baseline. Clones with 0 or 1 copy at C1D1 were defined as singleton clones, while clones with 2 or more copies were defined as non-singleton clones. Clones expanded in unsorted samples were labelled as CD4+, CD8+ or unknown by matching protein sequences in sorted samples from the same patient. Wilcoxon tests on paired samples were used to test changes in diversity from C1D1 to C4D1. What TCRdb holds here is the immuneACCESS table cut down to in-frame rearrangements. Part of the clones is not present; checked against another copy, under half of the missing clones reflect an unresolved V gene, and the others are unexplained. The V and J calls and clone size were taken over from that table, and D and trimming were inferred from the DNA. The sample contains more than 140,000 clones, less than 80% of them found a single time. The top ten hold 7% to 9.5% of the sample.

General study outcomes and caveats: Trial patients achieving complete response had baseline diversity similar to newly diagnosed patients, whereas partial responders and progressors had significantly lower diversity. Baseline TCR diversity was reported to be lower in newly diagnosed patients than in healthy donors and to be lower still in relapsed/refractory patients. The study was limited to a single clinical trial cohort, and causes of repertoire differences, possibly disease activity or prior therapy, remained undefined. By C4D1, a significant rise was seen in CD4+ TCR diversity but not in CD8+ TCR diversity (p=0.0027 vs p=0.16), and the rise was most apparent among complete responders (p=0.02). Lower diversity was seen in patients whose nivolumab began less than 1 year after ASCT, and these patients were left out of later analyses so that immune reconstitution would not confound the results.

Of note for this clone: Its binding antigen is unknown. Per-base quality was not reported, and no clone a single base away is much larger than it.

The time point label on this specimen signifies: cycle 2 day 1 (C2D1) of nivolumab. Every trial patient had relapsed following autologous stem cell transplantation, and prior brentuximab vedotin exposure was what differed among cohorts A, B and C. The trial cohort included 45 to 65 patients with relapsed/refractory classical Hodgkin lymphoma, and each patient had a best overall response of complete response, partial response or progressive disease. In the multi-cohort phase II CheckMate 205 trial, trial patients received single-agent nivolumab. Best overall response was determined by an independent review committee according to the 2007 International Working Group response criteria. Trial PBMCs were obtained immediately prior to nivolumab initiation (C1D1) and on therapy at cycle 2 day 1 and cycle 4 day 1. Peripheral blood was collected in 8 mL Vacutainer Cell Preparation Tubes, from which PBMCs were isolated by centrifugation and then cryopreserved.

V and J lose 0 bases and 1 base, and a span of 13 bases separates them. Including cysteine and phenylalanine, the CDR3 has 15 amino acids. The CDR3 DNA has 45 bases and is translated from base 1. Via the germline V gene, CDR1 is SQVTM and CDR2 ANQGSEA. The rearrangement joined TRBV29-1 to TRBJ2-7; the D segment is perhaps TRBD1 or TRBD2, each sharing 5 matched bases. This receptor was obtained from a human donor with classical Hodgkin lymphoma. Specimen: peripheral blood mononuclear cells (PBMCs), collected before the second cycle of nivolumab. The base sequence is TGCAGCGTTGAAGAGGGGGACCCTAAGTCCTACGAGCAGTACTTC. It translates as CSVEEGDPKSYEQYF.